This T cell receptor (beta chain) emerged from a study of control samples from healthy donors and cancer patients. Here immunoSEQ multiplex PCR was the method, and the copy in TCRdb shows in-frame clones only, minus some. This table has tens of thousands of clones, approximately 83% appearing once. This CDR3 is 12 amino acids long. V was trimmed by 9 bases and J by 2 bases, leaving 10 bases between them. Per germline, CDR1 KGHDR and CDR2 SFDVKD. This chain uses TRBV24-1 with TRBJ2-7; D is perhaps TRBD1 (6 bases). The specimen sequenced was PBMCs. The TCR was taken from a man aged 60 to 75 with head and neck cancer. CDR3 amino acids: CATQGDTYEQYF. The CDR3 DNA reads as TGTGCCACCCAAGGGGACACCTACGAGCAGTACTTC.